The clone carrying this TCR beta chain has more than one count but fewer than ten. This record belongs to a study of cytomegalovirus exposure and HLA in healthy donors. The wider study: Tens of millions of unique TCRs from HLA-typed donors made up an early data release.

The PCR contained 60 Vbeta and 13 Jbeta primers. Sequencing used immunoSEQ multiplex PCR; TCRdb keeps in-frame clones, though not all of them. The sample consists of some 110,000 clones, around 66% of them appearing once. The sequencing sample was made of PBMCs. This clonotype originated in a woman between 35 and 50 years old in good health and CMV-seropositive.

The CDR3 sequence: CASSAIAGGLTDTQYF. The CDR3 DNA follows: TGTGCCAGCAGTGCGATAGCGGGGGGGCTCACAGATACGCAGTATTTT. J is TRBJ2-3 and V is TRBV6-1; the match to TRBD2 covers 11 bases. The CDR3 has 16 residues. Germline values: CDR1 MNHNS, CDR2 SASEGT. The trim removed 4 bases at V and 2 bases at J, leaving 5 bases unmatched.